This T cell receptor beta chain comes out of a study of beta chain features in type 1 diabetes (dated by TCRdb to between 2018 and 2020). Context from the whole study: Mean age, gender distribution, total cell number and subset yield were not different between patients and healthy donors. The study compared the TCRB repertoires of sorted circulating CD4+ T cell subsets in recently diagnosed type 1 diabetes patients with those in matched healthy donors. A total of 100 million to 140 million sorted cells were examined across all samples, and the number of cells per subset was strongly correlated with RNA yield. Naive and central memory subsets were obtained from all 28 donors, but regulatory and stem cell-like memory subsets were isolated from only 8 patients and 8 healthy donors.

On this clone itself: Its antigen specificity is not known. No base qualities exist here, and no much larger clone lies one base off it.

From each donor, a single peripheral blood sample of around 120 mL on average was drawn into heparinised tubes. A BD FACSAria II and a panel including CD45RO, CCR7, CD25, CD127, CD95 and CD27 were used to sort naive, central memory, regulatory and stem cell-like memory CD4+ T cells. Every sorted population had a purity above 95%. Right away, PBMCs were isolated by Lymphoprep density gradient centrifugation and were stained directly, with no culture step. So that batch effects would be minimized, each experiment stained and sorted samples in pairs, pairing one healthy donor with one patient. The paper as a whole reports these results and caveats: Fewer insertions and more nucleotide deletions at VDJ recombination sites were observed in patients with type 1 diabetes, implying thymic rearrangement abnormalities. Naive, central memory and regulatory TCRB repertoires appeared to be more similar among patients than among healthy donors. Because cDNA was sequenced instead of genomic DNA, highly expressing activated cells could be over-represented, though the groups showed no difference in activation or CD3 levels. HLA sub-analyses involved small numbers of individuals, so any influence of HLA type on TCRB rearrangement remained unresolved. In all four CD4+ subsets, TCRB CDR3 length was moderately but significantly shorter in type 1 diabetes patients. Shorter templates might have been favored by PCR, but patient and control samples were amplified and corrected together, so both groups would have been affected equally by any skew.

The germline V gene encodes CDR1 LNHDA and CDR2 SQIVND (reference sequence). The CDR3 goes from the cysteine to the phenylalanine over 12 residues. The sequence is cut down to CDR3 DNA, 36 bases in frame from base 1. V and J are truncated by 5 bases and 5 bases respectively, leaving an intervening sequence of 9 bases. The entire isolated RNA was reverse transcribed using the High Capacity cDNA Reverse Transcription Kit, and thus expressed TCRB transcripts were sequenced. Deep immunoSEQ sequencing was performed on naive, central memory and regulatory T cell samples, with an average of roughly 3.3 million total reads per sample. Sorted cells were lysed in RLT buffer, and RNA was extracted using DNase-treated RNeasy Micro or Mini kits according to cell number. To prevent cross-contamination, every cell subset was processed on its own, while patient and healthy donor samples were processed together. The immunoSEQ multiplex PCR was used to amplify TCRB sequences from cDNA, generating 87-bp fragments that spanned the CDR3 region. Amplicons were sequenced on the Illumina HiSeq platform. Under the source paper's analysis protocol: Synthetic template baselines were used to correct PCR bias computationally, reads within Hamming distance 2 were collapsed together, and singletons that could not be merged were discarded. Reads were aligned to IMGT to assign V, D and J genes, CDR3 length, and insertions or deletions at six rearrangement sites. Within each subset, clonotype counts were normalized to sorted cell number, after which true diversity and Gini coefficients were computed with the tcR R package. Repertoire sharing was quantified using the overlap coefficient calculated on TCRB nucleotide sequences. Out-of-frame TCRB sequences from naive cells were analyzed to stand in for the pre-selection repertoire. Sourced from immuneACCESS, this table was stored by TCRdb with only in-frame sequences that have V and J called. A share of the clones is absent; for the studies checked, an unresolved V gene accounts for under half, and the remainder has no known explanation. V and J calls and clone size are copied from that table; D and trimming were computed from the DNA. The sample table shows roughly 310,000 clones, and approximately 10% are seen once. The ten largest clones capture roughly 0.014% of the sample.

The sequence derives from a woman under 40 in good health. The sequenced sample was naive CD4+ T cells from blood. Interpreted using the paper, the cell subset or site label stands for: true naive CD4+ T cells. Rearrangement joined TRBV19 to TRBJ1-2; possibly the D gene is TRBD1, per 6 matching bases. At the DNA level, the sequence is TGTGCCAGTAGTTTGCAGGGGTATGGCTACACCTTC. The resulting protein is CASSLQGYGYTF.